This entry is about one T cell receptor beta chain. As yet, its antigen is unknown. These data are taken from a study of shared clonotypes between healthy human individuals. All donors were Caucasian adults living in Nashville, Tennessee. Overall study results and limits: Some naive CD4 clonotypes, roughly 4.7%, turned up in common across four donors.

TCRdb keeps only in-frame clones here, not all; method: immunoSEQ multiplex PCR. The table has about 680,000 clones, 74% seen once; the top ten hold over 1.5%. Germline-derived CDR1 and CDR2 are SGHTA and FQGNSA. V trimming: 5 bases; J trimming: 2 bases; junction bases outside the gene matches: 6. The CDR3 length is 17 residues. This sequence was found in a woman in her 30s in good health. The rearrangement links TRBV7-2 to TRBJ2-4; 13 bases line up with TRBD2. Material: memory CD4+ T cells sorted from blood. Subset given: CD45RA-negative fraction. In nucleotides, the CDR3 is TGTGCCAGCAGCCCTTGGGGACTAGCGGGGACCAAAAACATTCAGTACTTC. This encodes CASSPWGLAGTKNIQYF.